Each of the 10 T cell receptor beta chains below was sequenced from the same sample in a study of blood T cell repertoires in COVID-19. The assay was immunoSEQ multiplex PCR, and TCRdb's table has in-frame clones only and misses some. The sample has about 380,000 clones; approximately 90% are singletons. Sequencing input: PBMCs or T cells enriched from blood (not recorded which). All receptors come from a woman aged 18-29 years who had recovered from COVID-19.

The chain carries TRBV19 and TRBJ1-4; 7 positions agree with TRBD1. V shed 3 bases and J 0 bases; nucleotides not matched to a gene: 7. The length of the CDR3 is 17 residues. The germline V gene has CDR1 LNHDA and CDR2 SQIVND (reference sequence). The DNA of the CDR3 is TGTGCCAGTAGTATTCCTCCGACAGGGTCAACTAATGAAAAACTGTTTTTT. It encodes CASSIPPTGSTNEKLFF.

V is TRBV10-3 and J is TRBJ2-7; 7 positions match TRBD1. Per germline, CDR1 ENHRY and CDR2 SYGVKD. Unmatched junction bases numbered 7, after V lost 3 bases and J lost 5 bases. CDR3 size: 14 residues. The CDR3, as DNA: TGTGCCATCAGTGACGCGGACAGGAGAAACGAGCAGTACTTC. Its translation is CAISDADRRNEQYF.

The gene calls are TRBV6-5 and TRBJ1-2, with TRBD1 matching 7 bases. Trimming cost V 0 bases and J 8 bases; bases outside gene matches: 6. Germline V CDR1 and CDR2: MNHEY, SVGAGI. The CDR3 covers 14 residues. The CDR3, as DNA: TGTGCCAGCAGTTACTCTGGGACAGATGGGGGCTACACCTTC. Its protein is CASSYSGTDGGYTF.

This chain joins TRBV16 and TRBJ2-5; D might be TRBD1 (5 bases). The CDR3 consists of 14 residues. The germline V gene has CDR1 KGHSY and CDR2 FQNENV. Trimming pared 4 bases from V and 3 bases from J, leaving 12 bases between. The CDR3 DNA reads TGTGCCAGCAGCCTCTCGACAGCCAAAGAGACCCAGTACTTC. Its translation is CASSLSTAKETQYF. The entire variable domain, with the rest obtained from reference TRBV16 and TRBJ2-5, is as follows: GEEVAQTPKHLVRGEGQKAKLYCAPIKGHSYVFWYQQVLKNEFKFLISFQNENVFDETGMPKERFSAKCLPNSPCSLEIQATKLEDSAVYFCASSLSTAKETQYFGPGTRLLVL.

The chain joins TRBV6-2 or TRBV6-3 to TRBJ2-2, with D perhaps matching TRBD1 (6 bases). The V end lost 6 bases, the J end lost 0 bases, and 14 bases lay between the germline ends. The CDR3 sequence is 16 residues long. The germline V gene has CDR1 MNHEY and CDR2 SVGEGT. This CDR3 is CASSRARGTNTGELFF. CDR3 sequence (DNA): TGTGCCAGCAGCCGTGCCAGGGGAACGAACACCGGGGAGCTGTTTTTT.

The chain recombines TRBV9 with TRBJ1-1; possible D gene TRBD1, 5 bases. V gave up 0 bases and J gave up 1 base, with 13 bases separating them. Per the germline V gene, CDR1 is SGDLS and CDR2 is YYNGEE. The CDR3 extends over 16 amino acids. In nucleotides, the CDR3 is TGTGCCAGCAGCGTAGGGGGGAGGGGATCGAACACTGAAGCTTTCTTT. Encoded protein: CASSVGGRGSNTEAFF.

The V call is TRBV5-4, the J call TRBJ1-4; no clear D. Germline-derived CDR1 and CDR2 are SGHNT and YYREEE (reference sequence). The CDR3 has 13 amino acids. Trimming removed 2 bases from V and 6 bases from J, with 8 bases in between. CDR3 residues: CASSFLRDEKLFF. The CDR3 DNA reads TGTGCCAGCAGCTTCCTCCGGGATGAAAAACTGTTTTTT.

V and J are TRBV28 and TRBJ1-3, with a possible D match to TRBD1 (6 bases). The V gene's germline CDR1 is MDHEN and CDR2 SYDVKM. The germline V and J ends were trimmed by 5 bases and 4 bases, with 12 bases remaining between them. The CDR3 covers 14 residues. The CDR3 DNA sequence: TGTGCCAGCAGTCCACAGGGCCTCGGAAACACCATATATTTT. Translation gives CASSPQGLGNTIYF.

This clone appeared a few times. The rearrangement links TRBV7-9 to TRBJ1-4; 10 bases are a match to TRBD1. Trimming at V came to 3 bases and at J to 8 bases, leaving 9 bases not matched to a gene. Germline-derived CDR1 and CDR2 are SEHNR and FQNEAQ (reference sequence). The CDR3 spans 16 residues. This CDR3 reads CASSFLRGTGEEKLFF. In DNA form, the CDR3 reads TGTGCCAGCAGCTTTCTTCGCGGGACAGGGGAAGAAAAACTGTTTTTT. Variable domain in full (rest from reference TRBV7-9 and TRBJ1-4): DTGVSQNPRHKITKRGQNVTFRCDPISEHNRLYWYRQTLGQGPEFLTYFQNEAQLEKSRLLSDRFSAERPKGSFSTLEIQRTEQGDSAMYLCASSFLRGTGEEKLFFGSGTQLSVL.

The chain carries TRBV6-4 and TRBJ2-2, with 7 bases aligning to TRBD2. CDR1 is MRHNA and CDR2 is SNTAGT in the germline V gene. Trimming cost V 5 bases and J 3 bases; bases outside gene matches: 6. The CDR3 is 15 amino acids. CDR3 residues: CASSKGGVDTGELFF. The CDR3 DNA reads as TGTGCCAGCAGTAAGGGAGGGGTCGACACCGGGGAGCTGTTTTTT.